This T cell receptor beta chain is drawn from a study of T cells after yellow fever vaccination. Study context: Preparation used SMART-Seq v4 Ultra Low Input for the low-cell-number fractions.

Study-wide findings and caveats: Sorted repertoires could include abundant contaminating clonotypes from bulk cells.

In its sample, this clonotype was seen many times. This CDR3 has 12 residues. Trimming removed 9 bases at V and 0 bases at J, with 9 bases between. The germline CDR1 and CDR2 sequences are MNHNS and SASEGT. From the 5' RACE reads, TCRdb called clonotypes with MiXCR, one entry per CDR3 protein. Of 25,000 to 30,000 distinct CDR3 sequences listed, around 5.5% are singletons. The origin of this receptor is a man aged 25 to 40 who received the YFV17D yellow fever vaccine. The gene calls are TRBV6-1 and TRBJ2-7; tentatively, D is TRBD2 (5 bases). The sequenced sample was PBMCs, either bulk or a sorted T-cell subset (CD4+, CD8+, memory, or dextramer-sorted; not recorded which), obtained 15 days after the yellow fever booster vaccination. The CDR3 loop is CASKRTSYEQYF. CDR3 in DNA: TGTGCCAGTAAGCGGACCTCCTACGAGCAGTACTTC.